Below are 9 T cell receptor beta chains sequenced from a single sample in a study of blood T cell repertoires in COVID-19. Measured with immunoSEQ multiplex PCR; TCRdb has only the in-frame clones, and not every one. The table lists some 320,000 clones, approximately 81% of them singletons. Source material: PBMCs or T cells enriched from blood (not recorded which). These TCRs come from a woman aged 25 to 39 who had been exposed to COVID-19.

The CDR3 region has the DNA TGTGCCAGCAGCCCATCGCGTACGGGGATAATGAACACTGAAGCTTTCTTT. Residues: CASSPSRTGIMNTEAFF. This sequence joins TRBV5-4 and TRBJ1-1; no reliable D call. Deletions cut 4 bases from V and 0 bases from J, with 19 bases between. The CDR3 extends over 17 amino acids. Germline loops: CDR1 SGHNT, CDR2 YYREEE (reference sequence).

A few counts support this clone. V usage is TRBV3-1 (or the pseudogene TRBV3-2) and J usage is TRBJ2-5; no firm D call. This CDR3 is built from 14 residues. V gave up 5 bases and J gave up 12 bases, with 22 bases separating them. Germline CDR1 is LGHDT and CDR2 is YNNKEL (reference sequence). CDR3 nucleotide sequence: TGTGCCAGCAGCTCACACCAAACTGTGAGACGGGAGTACTTC. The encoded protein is CASSSHQTVRREYF.

The CDR3 region is CASSPYRETQYF. CDR3 DNA sequence: TGTGCCAGCAGCCCGTATCGAGAGACCCAGTACTTC. This chain connects TRBV3-1 (or the pseudogene TRBV3-2) to TRBJ2-5, with D hard to call. V was clipped by 4 bases and J by 4 bases, with 7 bases between them. The CDR3 has 12 amino acids. Germline-derived CDR1 and CDR2 are LGHDT and YNNKEL (reference sequence).

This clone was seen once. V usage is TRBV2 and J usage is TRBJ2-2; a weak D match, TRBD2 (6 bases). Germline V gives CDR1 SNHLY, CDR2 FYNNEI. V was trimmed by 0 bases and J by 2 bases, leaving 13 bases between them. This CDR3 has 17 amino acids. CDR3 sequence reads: CASSEARGGINTGELFF. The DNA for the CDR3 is TGTGCCAGCAGTGAAGCGCGCGGCGGGATCAACACCGGGGAGCTGTTTTTT.

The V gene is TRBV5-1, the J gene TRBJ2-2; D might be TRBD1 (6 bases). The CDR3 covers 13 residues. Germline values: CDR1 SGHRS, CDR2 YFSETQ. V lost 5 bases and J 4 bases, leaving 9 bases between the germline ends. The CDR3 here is CASSTGSTGELFF. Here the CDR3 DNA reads TGCGCCAGCAGTACAGGGAGCACCGGGGAGCTGTTTTTT.

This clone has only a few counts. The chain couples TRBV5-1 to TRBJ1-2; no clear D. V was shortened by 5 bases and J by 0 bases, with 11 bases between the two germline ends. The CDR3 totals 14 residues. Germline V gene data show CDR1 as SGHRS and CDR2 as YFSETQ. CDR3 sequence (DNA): TGCGCCAGCAGTACCGACAAGGCTAACTATGGCTACACCTTC. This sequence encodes CASSTDKANYGYTF.

The CDR3 sequence: CASSDTAGTAQETQYF. The CDR3 region has the DNA TGCGCCAGCAGTGATACCGCCGGGACAGCCCAAGAGACCCAGTACTTC. J is TRBJ2-5 and V is TRBV10-2, with 7 positions matching TRBD1. The CDR3 spans 16 residues. Germline-derived CDR1 and CDR2 are WSHSY and SAAADI. With V trimmed by 3 bases and J by 1 base, 8 bases remained unmatched.

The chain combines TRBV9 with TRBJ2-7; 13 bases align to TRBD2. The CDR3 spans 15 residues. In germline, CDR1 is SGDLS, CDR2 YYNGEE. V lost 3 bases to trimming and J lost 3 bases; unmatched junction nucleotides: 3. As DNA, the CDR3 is TGTGCCAGCAGCGGCGGGACTAGCGGGGTCTACGAGCAGTACTTC. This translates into CASSGGTSGVYEQYF.

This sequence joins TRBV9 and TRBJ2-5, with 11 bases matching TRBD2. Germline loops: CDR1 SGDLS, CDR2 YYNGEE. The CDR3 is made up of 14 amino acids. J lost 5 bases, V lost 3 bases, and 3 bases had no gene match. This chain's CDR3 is CASSDGTSGETQYF. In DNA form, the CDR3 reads TGTGCCAGCAGCGACGGGACTAGCGGTGAGACCCAGTACTTC.